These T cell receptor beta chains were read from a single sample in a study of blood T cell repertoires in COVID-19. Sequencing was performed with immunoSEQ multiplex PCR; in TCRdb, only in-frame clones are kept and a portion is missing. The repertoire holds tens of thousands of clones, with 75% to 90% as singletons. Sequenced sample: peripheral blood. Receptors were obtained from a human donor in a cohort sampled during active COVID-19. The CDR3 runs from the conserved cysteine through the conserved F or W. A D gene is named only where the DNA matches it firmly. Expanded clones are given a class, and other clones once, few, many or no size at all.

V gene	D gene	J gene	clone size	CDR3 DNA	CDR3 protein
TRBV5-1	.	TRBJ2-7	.	TGCGCCAGCAGTGTACAGGGCTACGAGCAGTACTTC	CASSVQGYEQYF
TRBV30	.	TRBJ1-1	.	TGTGCCTGGAGCCAGGGGTGGAACACTGAAGCTTTCTTT	CAWSQGWNTEAFF
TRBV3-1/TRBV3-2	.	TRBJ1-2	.	TGTGCCAGCAGCAGGGAGCAAAGTGGCTACACCTTC	CASSREQSGYTF
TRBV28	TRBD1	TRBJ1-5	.	TGTGCCAGCAGTTTAACGGGACAGGGGCGGCAGCCCCAGCATTTT	CASSLTGQGRQPQHF
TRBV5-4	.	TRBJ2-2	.	TGTGCCAGCAGCTTCGCCGGGATTGACACCGGGGAGCTGTTTTTT	CASSFAGIDTGELFF
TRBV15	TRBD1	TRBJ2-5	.	TGTGCCACCAGCAGAGATATCCCCGGACAGGGGGCTGGTAGAGAGACCCAGTACTTC	CATSRDIPGQGAGRETQYF
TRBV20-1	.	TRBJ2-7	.	TGCAGTGCTAGTAAGCCGGCGGGGTCCGAGCAGTACTTC	CSASKPAGSEQYF
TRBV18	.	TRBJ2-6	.	TGTGCCAGCTCCACCGGAGGCGGCTCTGGGGCCAACGTCCTGACTTTC	CASSTGGGSGANVLTF
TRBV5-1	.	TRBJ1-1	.	TGCGCCAGCAGCTTGTACGTCTCGGACACTGAAGCTTTCTTT	CASSLYVSDTEAFF
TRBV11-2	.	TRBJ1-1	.	TGTGCCAGCAGCTTAGTAACACCCCTGAACACTGAAGCTTTCTTT	CASSLVTPLNTEAFF
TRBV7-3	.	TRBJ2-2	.	TGTGCCAGCAGCTCCCGTGGGGCGCCGGCGGAGCTGTTTTTT	CASSSRGAPAELFF
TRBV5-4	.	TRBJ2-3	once	TGTGCCAGCAGCCCCTCCGGTACGCAGTATTTT	CASSPSGTQYF
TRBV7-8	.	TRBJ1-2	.	TGTGCCAGCAGCTTTCTTTCGGTTCGGACAGACAAATACTATGGCTACACCTTC	CASSFLSVRTDKYYGYTF